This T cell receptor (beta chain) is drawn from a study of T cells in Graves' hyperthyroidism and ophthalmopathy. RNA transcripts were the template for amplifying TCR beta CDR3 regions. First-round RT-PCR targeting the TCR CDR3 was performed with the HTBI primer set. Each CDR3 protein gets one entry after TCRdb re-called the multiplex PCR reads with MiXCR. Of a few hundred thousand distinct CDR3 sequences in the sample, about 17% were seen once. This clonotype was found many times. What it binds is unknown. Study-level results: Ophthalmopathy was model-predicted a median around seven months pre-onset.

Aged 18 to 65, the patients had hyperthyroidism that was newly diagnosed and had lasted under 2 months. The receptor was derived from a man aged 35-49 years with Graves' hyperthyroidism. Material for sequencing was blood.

CDR3 sequence: CASSLGVDTEAFF. The CDR3 nucleotides are TGTGCCAGCAGCTTGGGGGTCGACACTGAAGCTTTCTTT. The chain joins TRBV7-2 to TRBJ1-1; perhaps TRBD1 as D (5 bases). Germline assignment: CDR1 SGHTA and CDR2 FQGNSA. The CDR3 covers 13 residues. V shed 3 bases and J shed 3 bases, with 8 bases lying between them. Using reference TRBV7-2 and TRBJ1-1 for the parts outside the CDR3, the full variable domain is GAGVSQSPSNKVTEKGKDVELRCDPISGHTALYWYRQSLGQGLEFLIYFQGNSAPDKSGLPSDRFSAERTGGSVSTLTIQRTQQEDSAVYLCASSLGVDTEAFFGQGTRLTVV.